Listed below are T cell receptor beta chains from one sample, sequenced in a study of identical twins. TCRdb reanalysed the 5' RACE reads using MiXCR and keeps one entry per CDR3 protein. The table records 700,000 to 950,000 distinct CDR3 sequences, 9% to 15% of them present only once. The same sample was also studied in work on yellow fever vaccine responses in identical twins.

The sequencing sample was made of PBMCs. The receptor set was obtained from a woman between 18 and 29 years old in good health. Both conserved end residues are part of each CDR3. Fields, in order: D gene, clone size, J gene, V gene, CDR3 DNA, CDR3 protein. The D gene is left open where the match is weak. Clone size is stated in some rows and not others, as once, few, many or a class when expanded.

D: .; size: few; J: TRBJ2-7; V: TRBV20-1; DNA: TGCAGTGCTAGGATCCGGGACCACTCCTACGAGCAGTACTTC; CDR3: CSARIRDHSYEQYF
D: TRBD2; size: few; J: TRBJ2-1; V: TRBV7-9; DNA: TGTGCCAGCAGCTTAGCCCTAGCGGGAGTAATGGATGAGCAGTTCTTC; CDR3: CASSLALAGVMDEQFF
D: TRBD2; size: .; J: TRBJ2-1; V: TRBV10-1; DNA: TGCGCCAGACCGGGACTAGCGGGAGGGCCCCCTCGGGGGCATGAGCAGTTCTTC; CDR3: CARPGLAGGPPRGHEQFF
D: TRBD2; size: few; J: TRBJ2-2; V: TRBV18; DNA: TGTGCCAGCTCACCACGCGGGAGGGAGAACACCGGGGAGCTGTTTTTT; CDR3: CASSPRGRENTGELFF
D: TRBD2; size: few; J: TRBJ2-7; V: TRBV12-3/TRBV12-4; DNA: TGTGCCAGCAGTTTGGCGGGAGGGCCTTTAGAGCAGTACTTC; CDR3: CASSLAGGPLEQYF
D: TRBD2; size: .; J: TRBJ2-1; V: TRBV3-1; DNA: TGTGCCAGCAGCCACAGCGGGAGTTTCTCCTACAATGAGCAGTTCTTC; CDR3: CASSHSGSFSYNEQFF
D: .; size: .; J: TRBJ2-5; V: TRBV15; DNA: TGTGCCACCAGCAGAGCAGGGGCGGGGGAGACCCAGTACTTC; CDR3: CATSRAGAGETQYF
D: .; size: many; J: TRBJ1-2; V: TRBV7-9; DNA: TGTGCCAGCACAGAAGACGGGGACTATGGCTACACCTTC; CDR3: CASTEDGDYGYTF
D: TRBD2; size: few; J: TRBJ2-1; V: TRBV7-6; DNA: TGTGCCAGCAGCTTATTAGCGGGAGTCTTGAACAATGAGCAGTTCTTC; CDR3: CASSLLAGVLNNEQFF
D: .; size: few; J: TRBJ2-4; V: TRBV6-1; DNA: TGTGCCAGCAGTGAGTGGGGGCTAGCCAAAAACATTCAGTACTTC; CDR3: CASSEWGLAKNIQYF
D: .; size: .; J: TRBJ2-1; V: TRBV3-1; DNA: TGTGCCAGCAGCCAAGGCACCTTGGGGCATGAGCAGTTCTTC; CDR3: CASSQGTLGHEQFF
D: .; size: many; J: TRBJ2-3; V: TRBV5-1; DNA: TGCGCCAGCAGCGACGGAGGGATTACAACGGCAGATACGCAGTATTTT; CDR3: CASSDGGITTADTQYF
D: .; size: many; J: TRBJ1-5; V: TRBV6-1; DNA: TGTGCCAGCAGGACTGGGGACGGCTTGGATCCCCAGCATTTT; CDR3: CASRTGDGLDPQHF
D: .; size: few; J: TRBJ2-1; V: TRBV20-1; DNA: TGCAGTGCTAGAACACGGGGCGAGCAGTTCTTC; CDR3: CSARTRGEQFF
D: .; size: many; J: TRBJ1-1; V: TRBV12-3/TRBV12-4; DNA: TGTGCCAGCAGAGAGCAGGGAGCGAACACTGAAGCTTTCTTT; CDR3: CASREQGANTEAFF
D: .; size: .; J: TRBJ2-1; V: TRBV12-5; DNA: TGTGCTAGTGGTTTCCGTCAGGGGTCTAGCTCCTACAATGAACAGTTCTTC; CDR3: CASGFRQGSSSYNEQFF
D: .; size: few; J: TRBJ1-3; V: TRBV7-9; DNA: TGTGCCAGCAGCCTACTGAGCTCTGGAAACACCATATATTTT; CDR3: CASSLLSSGNTIYF
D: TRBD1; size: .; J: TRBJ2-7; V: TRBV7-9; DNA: TGTGCCAGCAGCACTCACGGACAGGAGTACGAGCAGTACTTC; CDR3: CASSTHGQEYEQYF
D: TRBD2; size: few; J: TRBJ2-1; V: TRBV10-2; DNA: TGCGCCAGCAGGTCAAGCGGGGGGGCTTACAATGAGCAGTTCTTC; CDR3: CASRSSGGAYNEQFF
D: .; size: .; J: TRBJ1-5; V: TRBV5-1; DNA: TGCGCCAGCAGCTCCTCAGTTGGGGATCAGCCCCAGCATTTT; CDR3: CASSSSVGDQPQHF
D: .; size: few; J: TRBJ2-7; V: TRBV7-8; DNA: TGTGCCAGCAGCCCAGACAAGAACGAGCAGTACTTC; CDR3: CASSPDKNEQYF
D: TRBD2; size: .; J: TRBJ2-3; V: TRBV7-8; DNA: TGTGCCAGCAGCCCCACTAGCGGGGGCGACTCTAGCACAGATACGCAGTATTTT; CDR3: CASSPTSGGDSSTDTQYF
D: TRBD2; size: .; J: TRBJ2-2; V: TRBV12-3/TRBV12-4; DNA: TGTGCCAGCAGCAAGGGGGTCCTAGCGGGAGTCCACGGGGAGCTGTTTTTT; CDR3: CASSKGVLAGVHGELFF
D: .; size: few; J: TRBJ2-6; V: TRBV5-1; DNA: TGCGCCAGCAGCTTTTCGCCTGGGGCCAACGTCCTGACTTTC; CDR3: CASSFSPGANVLTF
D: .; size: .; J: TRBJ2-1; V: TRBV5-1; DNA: TGCGCCAGCAGCTTGGGGGGGCGCACCTACAATGAGCAGTTCTTC; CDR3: CASSLGGRTYNEQFF
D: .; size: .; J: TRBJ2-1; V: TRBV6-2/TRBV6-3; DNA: TGTGCCAGCAGTTACTCAACCGGACAGTTATGGTACAATGAGCAGTTCTTC; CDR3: CASSYSTGQLWYNEQFF
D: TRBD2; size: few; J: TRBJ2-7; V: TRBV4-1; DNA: TGCGCCAGCAGCCCCCGGGGTAGCGGGAGGGATGAGCAGTACTTC; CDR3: CASSPRGSGRDEQYF
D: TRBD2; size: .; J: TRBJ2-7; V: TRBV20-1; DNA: TGCAGTGCCCCTGATGCTAGCGGGAACTCCTACGAGCAGTACTTC; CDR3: CSAPDASGNSYEQYF
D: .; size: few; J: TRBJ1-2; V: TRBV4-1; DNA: TGCGCCAGCAGCCAAGGTATGGCAGCCCCTAACTATGGCTACACCTTC; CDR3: CASSQGMAAPNYGYTF
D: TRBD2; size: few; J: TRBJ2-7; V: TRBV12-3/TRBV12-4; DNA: TGTGCCAGCAAGCAACTAGCGGGCCCCGGCGAGCAGTACTTC; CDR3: CASKQLAGPGEQYF
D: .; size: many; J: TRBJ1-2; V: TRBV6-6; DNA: TGTGCCAGCAGTCTACAGGGAGAGTATGGCTACACCTTC; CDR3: CASSLQGEYGYTF
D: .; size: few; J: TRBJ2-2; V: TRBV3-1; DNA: TGTGCCAGCAGCCAAGTGGACAAAAAAATCCCGAACACCGGGGAGCTGTTTTTT; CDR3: CASSQVDKKIPNTGELFF
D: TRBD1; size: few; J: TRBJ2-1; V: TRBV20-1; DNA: TGCAGCGCATCAGGACAGGGATCATACAATGAGCAGTTCTTC; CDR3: CSASGQGSYNEQFF
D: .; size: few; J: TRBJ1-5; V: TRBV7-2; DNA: TGTGCCAGCACCCCAGGGTTGGGCAATCAGCCCCAGCATTTT; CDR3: CASTPGLGNQPQHF
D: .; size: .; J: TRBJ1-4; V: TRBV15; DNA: TGTGCCACCAGCAGAGATGGACGACTAACTAATGAAAAACTGTTTTTT; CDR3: CATSRDGRLTNEKLFF
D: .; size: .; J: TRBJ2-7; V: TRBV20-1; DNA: TGCAGTGCTAGAGCAGGGACCTACGAGCAGTACTTC; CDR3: CSARAGTYEQYF
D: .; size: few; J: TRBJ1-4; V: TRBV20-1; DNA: TGCAGTGCTAGAGATCTGGGGGGAGGACTGTTTTTT; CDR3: CSARDLGGGLFF
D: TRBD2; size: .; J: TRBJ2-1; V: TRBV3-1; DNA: TGTACCAGCAGCCCCGGTCGAACTAGCGGGCTCTACAATGAGCAGTTCTTC; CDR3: CTSSPGRTSGLYNEQFF